The clone carrying this T cell receptor beta chain has just a few counts. What it binds is not known. A quantitative 5'-RACE method, one with molecular barcodes, was used to make TCR beta libraries. TCRdb itself ran the 5' RACE reads through MiXCR, one entry per CDR3 protein. The sample carries more than 100,000 distinct CDR3 sequences, roughly 17% recorded once. These data come from a study of CD8 T cells in ankylosing spondylitis. Study-level findings and limits: Ankylosing spondylitis blood seemed to carry a telltale TCR beta motif made of several highly homologous variants. Past research had described some motif variants in reactive arthritis synovial fluid and blood.

The source is a male donor with ankylosing spondylitis. Sequences were obtained from blood, either unsorted or a sorted T cell fraction (not recorded which).

The CDR3 here is CASPEQGANYGYTF. In nucleotides, the CDR3 is TGTGCCAGCCCGGAACAGGGGGCGAACTATGGCTACACCTTC. The gene calls are TRBV2 and TRBJ1-2; TRBD1 agrees at 9 bases. The V segment lost 8 bases and the J segment 2 bases; nucleotides outside the gene matches: 6. This CDR3 contains 14 residues. Germline V gene sequence: CDR1 SNHLY, CDR2 FYNNEI.